The clone carrying this T cell receptor beta chain has ten or more counts. Its antigen remains unidentified. Previously reported methods and listed TCR primers produced the bulk TCR libraries. TCRdb reprocessed the PCR reads with MiXCR, giving one entry per CDR3 protein. The repertoire holds under 650,000 distinct CDR3 sequences, with nearly 20% as singletons. The CDR3 is made up of 14 amino acids. Trimming took off 11 bases at V and 0 bases at J, with 14 bases between the two ends. CDR1 is SNHLY, CDR2 FYNNEI, per germline. The entry originates in a study of molecular identifiers for immune sequencing clone quantification. Regarding the study as a whole: Barcode collisions between identical TCR molecules could shrink estimates of highly expanded clone sizes.

Sequencing was done on a sample of naive CD8+ T cells from blood, with Jurkat cell RNA spiked in. The sample's subset: FACS-sorted CD8+CD4-CCR7+CD45RA+ naive T cells. The receptor comes from a human donor in good health. Some libraries in this study had Jurkat cell RNA spiked in. This rearrangement joins TRBV2 to TRBJ1-5, with unresolved D. CDR3 coding DNA: TGTGCCCGCTCGGGCCTCAATAGCAATCAGCCCCAGCATTTT. Its translation: CARSGLNSNQPQHF.